The 5 T cell receptor beta chains given below trace back to one sample, sequenced in a study of Ad26.COV2.S vaccination and SARS-CoV-2 variants. Data came from immunoSEQ multiplex PCR; TCRdb stores just in-frame clones and leaves some out. The repertoire has about 680,000 clones, 89% of them found once; the top ten carry 1.5%. Treatment defined: 15 to 20 received Ad26.COV2.S at low or high dose, single or two shots; five or six received placebo; per-sample allocation not given. Sampling was done on day 63 after the first vaccine or placebo injection. The input for sequencing was peripheral blood, taken in a trial of Ad26.COV2.S vaccine versus placebo. These receptors all stem from a person between 18 and 65 years old who received the Ad26.COV2.S COVID-19 vaccine or a placebo.

The rearrangement joins TRBV19 to TRBJ1-2; a weak D match, TRBD1 (6 bases). Per the germline V gene, CDR1 is LNHDA and CDR2 is SQIVND (reference sequence). Trimming took 5 bases from V and 7 from J, leaving 20 bases between them. The CDR3 is made up of 15 amino acids. DNA of the CDR3: TGTGCCAGTAGTCGACAAGACAGGCTGGTCGGTGGCTACACCTTC. Translation: CASSRQDRLVGGYTF.

The CDR3 loop reads CASRLAGISYNEQFF. The DNA for the CDR3 is TGCGCCAGCAGACTAGCGGGGATCTCCTACAATGAGCAGTTCTTC. The chain couples TRBV10-2 to TRBJ2-1, with TRBD2 matching over 10 bases. V lost 6 bases to trimming and J lost 0 bases; unmatched junction nucleotides: 2. The CDR3 covers 15 residues. CDR1 is WSHSY and CDR2 is SAAADI in the germline V gene.

The chain couples TRBV20-1 to TRBJ2-3, with unresolved D. The CDR3 is made up of 11 amino acids. Germline V gene data show CDR1 as DFQATT and CDR2 as SNEGSKA (reference sequence). V dropped 3 bases and J dropped 6 bases, with 7 bases sitting between them. CDR3 protein: CSASRPDTQYF. The CDR3 DNA is TGCAGTGCTAGTCGCCCCGATACGCAGTATTTT.

Notes on this clone: The sample carries other DNA sequences with the same CDR3. This chain links TRBV9 with TRBJ2-7, with 7 positions matching TRBD2. The CDR3 is made up of 14 amino acids. Germline V gene lookup returns CDR1 SGDLS and CDR2 YYNGEE. The junction had 2 bases not matched to a gene; V was cut back by 0 bases and J by 2 bases. The CDR3: CASSVAGGPYEQYF. CDR3 sequence (DNA): TGTGCCAGCAGCGTAGCGGGGGGTCCCTACGAGCAGTACTTC.

The V gene is TRBV30, the J gene TRBJ2-5; D gene uncertain. Germline assignment: CDR1 GTSNPN and CDR2 SVGIG (reference sequence). There are 11 residues in the CDR3. Trimming removed 3 bases at V and 3 bases at J, with 5 bases between. CDR3 DNA: TGTGCCTGGAGCCTCGAAGAGACCCAGTACTTC. Protein product: CAWSLEETQYF.